The 12 T cell receptor beta chains below come from one sample, sequenced in a study of T cells in localized non-small cell lung cancer. Here immunoSEQ multiplex PCR was the method, and the copy in TCRdb shows in-frame clones only, minus some. This sample has tens of thousands of clones, with about 91% found just once. This specimen consisted of peripheral blood, obtained before any cancer treatment. Receptor source: a female donor older than 55 with stage I lung adenocarcinoma.

V usage is TRBV20-1 and J usage is TRBJ2-7; 7 nucleotides align to TRBD2. Trimming removed 4 bases from V and 7 bases from J; junction bases left unmatched: 4. The CDR3 consists of 11 residues. In germline, CDR1 is DFQATT, CDR2 SNEGSKA (reference sequence). CDR3: CSATVSGEQYF. The CDR3 DNA follows: TGCAGTGCTACGGTTAGCGGGGAGCAGTACTTC.

The rearrangement joins TRBV19 to TRBJ1-5; D ambiguous. CDR1 LNHDA and CDR2 SQIVND come from the germline V gene (reference sequence). Trimming pared 6 bases from V and 1 base from J, leaving 10 bases between. The CDR3 is 14 amino acids. CDR3 protein: CASSLGMSNQPQHF. The DNA for the CDR3 is TGTGCCAGTAGCCTCGGGATGAGCAATCAGCCCCAGCATTTT. The whole variable domain, filled in from reference TRBV19 and TRBJ1-5, reads DGGITQSPKYLFRKEGQNVTLSCEQNLNHDAMYWYRQDPGQGLRLIYYSQIVNDFQKGDIAEGYSVSREKKESFPLTVTSAQKNPTAFYLCASSLGMSNQPQHFGDGTRLSIL.

The V gene is TRBV27, the J gene TRBJ2-7; D perhaps matches TRBD2 (6 bases). CDR1 and CDR2 from the germline V gene are MNHEY and SMNVEV (reference sequence). V dropped 3 bases and J dropped 4 bases, with 13 bases sitting between them. CDR3 length equals 14 residues. The DNA for the CDR3 is TGTGCCAGCAGTTTTAACGGGGGTAGGTACGAGCAGTACTTC. As protein: CASSFNGGRYEQYF.

As DNA, the CDR3 is TGTGCCAGCAGAGATGGACCCCAAAGGGTTACCGGGGAGCTGTTTTTT. As protein: CASRDGPQRVTGELFF. The chain uses TRBV25-1 and TRBJ2-2; D not certain. The CDR3 loop spans 16 amino acids. From germline, CDR1 is MGHDK and CDR2 SYGVNS. Trimming removed 6 bases at V and 5 bases at J, with 19 bases between.

The chain carries TRBV18 and TRBJ2-7, with a tentative D call TRBD2 (6 bases). CDR3 size: 15 residues. The germline V and J ends were trimmed by 3 bases and 0 bases, with 12 bases remaining between them. The germline V gene encodes CDR1 KGHSH and CDR2 LQKENI. The CDR3 sequence is CASSPGDGSSYEQYF. The CDR3, as DNA: TGTGCCAGCTCACCGGGTGACGGGAGCTCCTACGAGCAGTACTTC. The full variable domain, in which reference TRBV18 and TRBJ2-7 provide the parts outside the CDR3, is NAGVMQNPRHLVRRRGQEARLRCSPMKGHSHVYWYRQLPEEGLKFMVYLQKENIIDESGMPKERFSAEFPKEGPSILRIQQVVRGDSAAYFCASSPGDGSSYEQYFGPGTRLTVT.

The chain recombines TRBV2 with TRBJ1-4; 8 nucleotides match TRBD1. The germline V gene encodes CDR1 SNHLY and CDR2 FYNNEI. The CDR3 consists of 19 residues. J lost 7 bases, V lost 5 bases, and 21 bases had no gene match. CDR3 amino acids: CASSKLGQVTLSGGEKLFF. CDR3 coding DNA: TGTGCCAGCAGTAAACTGGGACAGGTAACCCTTTCTGGGGGTGAAAAACTGTTTTTT.

V is TRBV6-6 and J is TRBJ2-7; TRBD2 agrees at 13 bases. With 6 bases clipped from V and 2 bases from J, the junction kept 4 bases outside the gene matches. This CDR3 is 15 amino acids long. The germline V gene has CDR1 MNHNY and CDR2 SVGAGI (reference sequence). The CDR3 is CASRPGTSGTYEQYF. In DNA form, the CDR3 reads TGTGCCAGCAGACCCGGGACTAGCGGGACCTACGAGCAGTACTTC.

This chain uses TRBV6-6 with TRBJ1-1, with unresolved D. Germline values: CDR1 MNHNY, CDR2 SVGAGI (reference sequence). The CDR3 loop spans 13 amino acids. Deletions cut 5 bases from V and 0 bases from J, with 7 bases between. CDR3 loop: CASSPSMNTEAFF. CDR3 DNA: TGTGCCAGCAGTCCTTCCATGAACACTGAAGCTTTCTTT.

This clone was seen just once. The gene calls are TRBV4-1 and TRBJ2-1; D ambiguous. CDR1 is MGHRA and CDR2 is YSYEKL in the germline V gene. This CDR3 has 13 residues. Trimming removed 1 base at V and 9 bases at J, with 10 bases between. CDR3 sequence: CASSQARMGEQFF. The CDR3 coding sequence is TGCGCCAGCAGCCAAGCTCGGATGGGTGAGCAGTTCTTC.

The J gene is TRBJ2-1, the V gene TRBV5-4; D assignment may be TRBD1 or TRBD2 (6 bases each). The CDR3 runs 15 residues. The V and J ends lost 0 bases and 7 bases respectively, with 14 bases between them. Germline V CDR1 and CDR2: SGHNT, YYREEE (reference sequence). The CDR3 here is CASSLELRRGNEQFF. As DNA, the CDR3 is TGTGCCAGCAGCTTGGAGCTGAGGAGGGGGAATGAGCAGTTCTTC. Full variable domain (outside the CDR3, taken from reference TRBV5-4 and TRBJ2-1): ETGVTQSPTHLIKTRGQQVTLRCSSQSGHNTVSWYQQALGQGPQFIFQYYREEENGRGNFPPRFSGLQFPNYSSELNVNALELDDSALYLCASSLELRRGNEQFFGPGTRLTVL.

The chain carries TRBV15 and TRBJ1-3, with D perhaps matching TRBD1 (6 bases). The CDR3 extends over 17 amino acids. The germline V gene encodes CDR1 LNHNV and CDR2 YYDKDF (reference sequence). Between the trimmed V and J ends, which lost 0 bases and 0 bases, there was a span of 12 bases. CDR3 sequence (DNA): TGTGCCACCAGCAGAGAGGGAGGCAGGGGCTCTGGAAACACCATATATTTT. Translation gives CATSREGGRGSGNTIYF. The full variable domain, completed using reference TRBV15 and TRBJ1-3, is DAMVIQNPRYQVTQFGKPVTLSCSQTLNHNVMYWYQQKSSQAPKLLFHYYDKDFNNEADTPDNFQSRRPNTSFCFLDIRSPGLGDTAMYLCATSREGGRGSGNTIYFGEGSWLTVV.

The V gene is TRBV5-4, the J gene TRBJ2-5; D could derive from TRBD1 or TRBD2 (5 bases each). Per the germline V gene, CDR1 is SGHNT and CDR2 is YYREEE (reference sequence). Trimming pared 3 bases from V and 14 bases from J, leaving 17 bases between. The CDR3 consists of 12 residues. CDR3 region: CASSYPGTSPYF. The CDR3 region has the DNA TGTGCCAGCAGCTACCCCGGGACGAGCCCCTACTTC.